One T cell receptor beta chain is described in this entry. Germline loops: CDR1 SGDLS, CDR2 YYNGEE. Trimming stripped 0 bases from V and 3 bases from J, with 10 bases between. The CDR3 length is 15 residues. Under the authors' procedure: Reference gene primers were amplified, and this amplification served to estimate nucleated cell counts. The protocol was immunoSEQ multiplex PCR, while the TCRdb copy is restricted to in-frame clones and leaves out a portion. Clonal size and the V and J genes are those of that table, whereas D and trimming came from the DNA. Seen here are under 200,000 clones, approximately 90% observed once, and the top ten hold roughly 2%. The source of the sample is a study of blood T cell repertoires in COVID-19. Study at large: Samples taken during acute and convalescent COVID-19 were collected in the United States, Italy and Spain. Nucleic acid was either cDNA or gDNA, and it came from T cells, B-cell-depleted T cells, or PBMCs.

This clonotype originated in a man aged 18 to 35 with acute or convalescent COVID-19. Material for sequencing was peripheral blood. The chain uses TRBV9 and TRBJ1-5; TRBD1 might be the D (6 bases). CDR3 residues: CASSVDGGLNQPQHF. In DNA form, the CDR3 reads TGTGCCAGCAGCGTAGATGGGGGCCTCAATCAGCCCCAGCATTTT.